This note documents a single T cell receptor beta chain sequence. Germline lookup yields CDR1 SGHRS and CDR2 YFSETQ. The ends lost 0 bases at V and 3 bases at J; junction bases unmatched: 4. CDR3 size: 17 residues. The data originate from a study of T cell responses to AZD1222 COVID-19 vaccine. Overall study context: It was second doses at about 4 or about 12 weeks that were pooled.

Sequencing was performed with immunoSEQ multiplex PCR; in TCRdb, only in-frame clones are kept and a portion is missing. This table holds 45,000 to 60,000 clones, roughly 85% found once. Here the sequenced sample was peripheral blood, taken on day 0 of AZD1222 vaccination. The receptor was isolated from an adult in good health. The rearrangement joins TRBV5-1 to TRBJ2-1; 12 bases fit TRBD2. The CDR3 is CASSLASGGAYYNEQFF. CDR3 DNA sequence: TGCGCCAGCAGCTTGGCTAGCGGGGGGGCCTACTACAATGAGCAGTTCTTC.